One T cell receptor beta chain is described in this entry. Its antigen is unidentified. TCRdb keeps only in-frame clones here, not all; method: immunoSEQ multiplex PCR. The sample yields just under 75,000 clones, around 82% seen once. CDR1 SQVTM and CDR2 ANQGSEA come from the germline V gene. V was clipped by 7 bases and J by 1 base; unmatched bases: 8. This CDR3 is 14 amino acids long. The analysis combined second doses at about 4 or about 12 weeks. The data originate from a study of T cell responses to AZD1222 COVID-19 vaccine. Broader study findings: The study found vaccine-associated CD4 TCRs spanning spike, dominant at 160-218 and 743-854. Among the donors, most were white British and more were female, and clonal diversity was possibly underestimated. Among spike-specific TCRs, nearly half reportedly target unmutated variant regions.

The sequencing used peripheral blood, collected 28 days after the second AZD1222 dose. J is TRBJ1-1 and V is TRBV29-1; TRBD1 matches 8 bases. The sequence was collected from an adult who received the AZD1222 COVID-19 vaccine. The CDR3 reads CSAVDRDANTEAFF. The CDR3 bases are TGCAGCGCCGTGGACAGGGACGCGAACACTGAAGCTTTCTTT.